This TCR beta chain emerged from a study of CD8+CD57+ T cells in acquired aplastic anemia. Across the study: DNA per sorted CD4+ or CD8+ sample ranged about 0.19 to 30 ug, averaging around 3.2 ug.

Genomic DNA acted as the template from which TCR beta VDJ combination and CDR3 sequence profiling were carried out. TCRdb re-called the reads through MiXCR, storing one row per CDR3 protein. The data contain fewer than 250,000 distinct CDR3 sequences, 47% of them seen just once; the ten biggest clones take up about 8.3%. Patients picked for sequencing had shown CD8+CD57+ cell expansion detected by flow cytometry. Each patient had severe acquired aplastic anemia. At the time of blood sampling, patients had not yet received any therapy. Trimming left V 8 bases short and J 8 bases short, with 13 bases between. The CDR3 consists of 11 residues. The germline gives CDR1 SQVTM, CDR2 ANQGSEA. Study-level findings and limits: Comparison of patients with controls identified some 29 shared CD8+ CDR3 sequences.

Points on this clonotype: Antigen: not known.

The source of this sequence is a human donor with aplastic anemia. Sample: sorted CD4+, CD8+, or CD8+CD57+ T cells (not recorded which) from PBMCs. The chain couples TRBV29-1 to TRBJ2-1; D is unclear. CDR3 DNA sequence: TGCAGCTCCACGTGGTCCGATGAGCAGTTCTTC. Translation: CSSTWSDEQFF.